These 14 T cell receptor beta chains came from one sample sequenced in a study of blood T cells in healthy people across ages. Sample-barcoded 5' priming and a J-beta primer mix drove a second PCR of about 6 to 12 cycles. TCRdb reprocessed the 5' RACE reads with MiXCR, giving one entry per CDR3 protein. The data contain 850,000 to 1,100,000 distinct CDR3 sequences, approximately 38% of them seen just once; the ten biggest clones take up around 13%. Sequenced sample: blood. All receptors come from a man in his late teens or twenties in good health.

Only a few counts were recorded for this clonotype. The V gene is TRBV16, the J gene TRBJ1-5, with D perhaps matching TRBD1 (5 bases). Trimming removed 0 bases from V and 1 base from J, with 10 bases in between. This CDR3 is built from 16 residues. Germline V gives CDR1 KGHSY, CDR2 FQNENV. CDR3 sequence reads: CASSQSGGGSNQPQHF. CDR3 nucleotide sequence: TGTGCCAGCAGCCAATCTGGGGGAGGGAGCAATCAGCCCCAGCATTTT.

This clonotype was observed a few times. CDR3 sequence reads: CASSPRSGGNYGYTF. CDR3 sequence (DNA): TGTGCCAGCAGCCCCCGTAGTGGGGGAAACTATGGCTACACCTTC. The chain recombines TRBV11-2 with TRBJ1-2, with D perhaps TRBD1 (5 bases). Per germline, CDR1 SGHAT and CDR2 FQNNGV. This CDR3 has 15 amino acids. The ends were cut back, 5 bases at V and 2 bases at J, with 15 bases in the middle.

This clonotype was counted only a few times. The chain combines TRBV19 with TRBJ2-1; 8 nucleotides agree with TRBD1. Germline V gene sequence: CDR1 LNHDA, CDR2 SQIVND (reference sequence). The CDR3 is made up of 19 amino acids. Losses at the gene ends were 2 bases for V and 1 base for J; bases not matched to a gene: 13. The CDR3 sequence is CASSINYGRDRGSYNEQFF. CDR3 in DNA: TGTGCCAGTAGTATAAACTACGGCCGAGACAGGGGTTCCTACAATGAGCAGTTCTTC.

As to this clonotype: This sequence may be a read error, since a much larger clone differs from it by one base. The rearrangement uses TRBV10-3 and TRBJ2-7; tentative D call: TRBD2 (5 bases). Trimming cost V 6 bases and J 7 bases, with 13 bases left between them. Germline V gene lookup returns CDR1 ENHRY and CDR2 SYGVKD. The CDR3 length is 12 residues. Here the CDR3 reads CAIRDSLNEQYF. The CDR3 coding sequence is TGTGCCATCAGGGACTCCCTTAATGAGCAGTACTTC.

Many counts were recorded for this clonotype. The rearrangement uses TRBV7-2 and TRBJ2-1, with 7 bases fitting TRBD1. Trimming at V came to 6 bases and at J to 9 bases, leaving 8 bases not matched to a gene. Germline CDR1 SGHTA, CDR2 FQGNSA. This CDR3 has 13 amino acids. The CDR3 region has the DNA TGTGCCAGCAGACCTAAACAGGGGAGTGAGCAGTTCTTC. It is translated as CASRPKQGSEQFF. The whole variable domain, filled in from reference TRBV7-2 and TRBJ2-1, reads GAGVSQSPSNKVTEKGKDVELRCDPISGHTALYWYRQSLGQGLEFLIYFQGNSAPDKSGLPSDRFSAERTGGSVSTLTIQRTQQEDSAVYLCASRPKQGSEQFFGPGTRLTVL.

The gene calls are TRBV28 and TRBJ2-3; 9 nucleotides match TRBD2. CDR1 is MDHEN and CDR2 is SYDVKM in the germline V gene. V trimming: 3 bases; J trimming: 6 bases; junction bases outside the gene matches: 7. This CDR3 spans 15 amino acids. The CDR3 protein is CASSLRGGRRDTQYF. The CDR3 bases are TGTGCCAGCAGTTTGCGGGGGGGCCGGCGGGATACGCAGTATTTT.

The J gene is TRBJ1-2, the V gene TRBV9; 7 bases agree with TRBD1. The junction had 4 bases not matched to a gene; V was cut back by 1 base and J by 4 bases. The CDR3 is made up of 14 amino acids. Germline-derived CDR1 and CDR2 are SGDLS and YYNGEE. The CDR3 is CASSVYAGGYGYTF. CDR3 nucleotide sequence: TGTGCCAGCAGCGTATATGCAGGGGGCTATGGCTACACCTTC. Full variable domain (remainder filled in from reference TRBV9 and TRBJ1-2): DSGVTQTPKHLITATGQRVTLRCSPRSGDLSVYWYQQSLDQGLQFLIQYYNGEERAKGNILERFSAQQFPDLHSELNLSSLELGDSALYFCASSVYAGGYGYTFGSGTRLTVV.

The V call is TRBV6-2 or TRBV6-3, the J call TRBJ2-3; D is undetermined. The length of the CDR3 is 14 residues. Germline assignment: CDR1 MNHEY and CDR2 SVGEGT. Deletions cut 5 bases from V and 6 bases from J, with 15 bases between. CDR3 coding DNA: TGTGCCAGCAGTGCAACTTGGTCGCGGGATACGCAGTATTTT. This gives the protein CASSATWSRDTQYF.

This clonotype was recorded many times. The V gene is TRBV5-1, the J gene TRBJ1-1; D gene ambiguous. Per germline, CDR1 SGHRS and CDR2 YFSETQ. The CDR3 sequence is 15 residues long. Deletions cut 0 bases from V and 1 base from J, with 10 bases between. The CDR3 is CASSLGGTGNTEAFF. For the CDR3, the DNA is TGCGCCAGCAGCTTGGGGGGAACGGGGAACACTGAAGCTTTCTTT.

The chain carries TRBV9 and TRBJ2-1; D remains ambiguous. The CDR3 runs 15 residues. CDR1 is SGDLS, CDR2 YYNGEE, per germline. Trimming removed 0 bases from V and 6 bases from J, with 13 bases in between. CDR3 nucleotides: TGTGCCAGCAGCGTAGAAGGGCTGGGGATCAATGAGCAGTTCTTC. This codes for CASSVEGLGINEQFF.

The V gene is TRBV7-9, the J gene TRBJ1-1, with TRBD1 as a possible D gene (6 bases). Per germline, CDR1 SEHNR and CDR2 FQNEAQ (reference sequence). There are 17 residues in the CDR3. V shed 4 bases and J shed 1 base, with 19 bases lying between them. CDR3 DNA sequence: TGTGCCAGCAGCTCGGACAGACCCATAGAACCGAACACTGAAGCTTTCTTT. Translation: CASSSDRPIEPNTEAFF.

This clonotype has more than one count but fewer than ten. The chain has TRBV7-9 and TRBJ2-1; 10 bases map to TRBD2. CDR1 is SEHNR and CDR2 is FQNEAQ in the germline V gene (reference sequence). The V gene end was trimmed by 4 bases and the J gene end by 3 bases; junction bases not matched to a gene: 6. There are 16 residues in the CDR3. CDR3 loop: CASSSQLAGFYNEQFF. The CDR3 DNA reads as TGTGCCAGCAGCTCCCAACTAGCGGGGTTCTACAATGAGCAGTTCTTC.

A few counts support this clonotype. This chain links TRBV2 with TRBJ2-1, with a tentative D call TRBD2 (5 bases). Germline V gene data show CDR1 as SNHLY and CDR2 as FYNNEI. The CDR3 length is 13 residues. Between the trimmed V and J ends, which lost 6 bases and 7 bases, there was a span of 13 bases. The DNA for the CDR3 is TGTGCCAGCAGGCAGACTAATGGTAATGAGCAGTTCTTC. Translated: CASRQTNGNEQFF.

This chain uses TRBV9 with TRBJ1-4, with 7 bases matching TRBD1. The CDR3 runs 15 residues. Germline values: CDR1 SGDLS, CDR2 YYNGEE. The ends lost 4 bases at V and 5 bases at J; junction bases unmatched: 8. DNA for the CDR3: TGTGCCAGCAGCCCCGGGACAGCGCTCAATGAAAAACTGTTTTTT. Translated, it gives CASSPGTALNEKLFF. The full variable domain, in which reference TRBV9 and TRBJ1-4 provide the parts outside the CDR3, is DSGVTQTPKHLITATGQRVTLRCSPRSGDLSVYWYQQSLDQGLQFLIQYYNGEERAKGNILERFSAQQFPDLHSELNLSSLELGDSALYFCASSPGTALNEKLFFGSGTQLSVL.